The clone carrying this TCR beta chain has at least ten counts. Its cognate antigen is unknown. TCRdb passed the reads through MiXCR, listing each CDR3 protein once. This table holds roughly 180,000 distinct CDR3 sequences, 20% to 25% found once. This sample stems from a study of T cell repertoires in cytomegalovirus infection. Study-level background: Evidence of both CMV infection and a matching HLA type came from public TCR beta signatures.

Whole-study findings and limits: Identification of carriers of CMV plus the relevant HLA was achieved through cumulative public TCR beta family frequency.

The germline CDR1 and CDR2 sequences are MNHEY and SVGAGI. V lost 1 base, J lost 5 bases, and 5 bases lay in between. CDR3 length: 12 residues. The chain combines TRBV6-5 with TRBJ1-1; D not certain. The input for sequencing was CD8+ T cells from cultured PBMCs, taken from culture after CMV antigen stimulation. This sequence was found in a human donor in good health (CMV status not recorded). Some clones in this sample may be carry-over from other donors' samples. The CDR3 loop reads CASSYWMTEAFF. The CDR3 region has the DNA TGTGCCAGCAGTTACTGGATGACTGAAGCTTTCTTT.